The rows below give T cell receptor beta chains drawn from one sample of a study of beta chain features in type 1 diabetes. Clones were read by immunoSEQ multiplex PCR, and TCRdb kept only the in-frame ones, dropping some. The profile shows about 320,000 clones, roughly 15% of them singletons. The specimen sequenced was central memory CD4+ T cells from blood. The receptors were sampled from a man aged 25 to 40 in good health. Both conserved end residues are part of each CDR3. A D gene is named only where the DNA matches it firmly.

d_gene: .; j_gene: TRBJ2-1; len: 11; v_gene: TRBV11-3; CDR3aa: CASTQYNEQFF
d_gene: TRBD1; j_gene: TRBJ1-2; len: 14; v_gene: TRBV5-1; CDR3aa: CASSWTRQGSGYTF
d_gene: .; j_gene: TRBJ2-7; len: 11; v_gene: TRBV6-1; CDR3aa: CAAWSGLWQYF
d_gene: .; j_gene: TRBJ1-5; len: 15; v_gene: TRBV5-6; CDR3aa: CASSRLQGYGQPQHF
d_gene: .; j_gene: TRBJ2-1; len: 16; v_gene: TRBV5-4; CDR3aa: CASSQDGYSGTIEQFF
d_gene: TRBD2; j_gene: TRBJ2-4; len: 13; v_gene: TRBV2; CDR3aa: CASTFRAGDIQYF
d_gene: TRBD1; j_gene: .; len: 18; v_gene: TRBV9; CDR3aa: CASSVTPHPDRGNYEQYF
d_gene: .; j_gene: TRBJ2-3; len: 16; v_gene: TRBV5-1; CDR3aa: CASSLVSGGNTDTQYF
d_gene: .; j_gene: TRBJ2-2; len: 15; v_gene: TRBV7-9; CDR3aa: CASSLVLGNTGELFF
d_gene: .; j_gene: TRBJ2-1; len: 14; v_gene: TRBV27; CDR3aa: CASSLPNAGNEQFF
d_gene: .; j_gene: TRBJ2-3; len: 12; v_gene: TRBV9; CDR3aa: CASSVATDTQYF
d_gene: TRBD1; j_gene: TRBJ2-7; len: 14; v_gene: TRBV10-2; CDR3aa: CASRGQGALSEQYF
d_gene: .; j_gene: TRBJ1-5; len: 13; v_gene: TRBV29-1; CDR3aa: CSVEEQDGQPQHF
d_gene: TRBD2; j_gene: TRBJ2-2; len: 15; v_gene: TRBV5-4; CDR3aa: CASRQGLANTGELFF
d_gene: .; j_gene: TRBJ2-5; len: 17; v_gene: TRBV6-1; CDR3aa: CASSEVQGTNLGETQYF
d_gene: .; j_gene: TRBJ1-2; len: 15; v_gene: TRBV18; CDR3aa: CASSPPGGRSYGYTF
d_gene: .; j_gene: TRBJ2-7; len: 12; v_gene: TRBV29-1; CDR3aa: CSVGPTGREQYF
d_gene: TRBD2; j_gene: TRBJ2-1; len: 17; v_gene: TRBV5-4; CDR3aa: CASSPGTSGRGRNEQFF
d_gene: TRBD2; j_gene: TRBJ2-3; len: 16; v_gene: TRBV18; CDR3aa: CASSQSVTSGGDTQYF
d_gene: TRBD2; j_gene: TRBJ2-1; len: 13; v_gene: TRBV9; CDR3aa: CASSVRSSGEQFF
d_gene: .; j_gene: TRBJ1-1; len: 14; v_gene: TRBV7-2; CDR3aa: CASSLGRGNTEAFF
d_gene: TRBD1; j_gene: TRBJ1-2; len: 14; v_gene: TRBV29-1; CDR3aa: CSVEIRGPTGGYTF
d_gene: TRBD2; j_gene: TRBJ2-5; len: 16; v_gene: TRBV9; CDR3aa: CASSVGALAGQETQYF
d_gene: .; j_gene: .; len: 12; v_gene: TRBV25-1; CDR3aa: CASSDSSDEQYF
d_gene: TRBD2; j_gene: TRBJ2-3; len: 16; v_gene: TRBV7-2; CDR3aa: CASSQARAGGTDTQYF
d_gene: .; j_gene: TRBJ2-4; len: 14; v_gene: TRBV5-5; CDR3aa: CASSLGAAKNIQYF
d_gene: .; j_gene: TRBJ2-3; len: 15; v_gene: TRBV5-6; CDR3aa: CASSPESRSTDTQYF
d_gene: .; j_gene: TRBJ1-2; len: 16; v_gene: TRBV5-1; CDR3aa: CASSLGTAKGSYGYTF
d_gene: .; j_gene: TRBJ2-5; len: 13; v_gene: TRBV2; CDR3aa: CASSLVAQETQYF
d_gene: .; j_gene: TRBJ2-5; len: 16; v_gene: TRBV11-2; CDR3aa: CASSINPLSPGETQYF
d_gene: .; j_gene: TRBJ2-4; len: 15; v_gene: TRBV27; CDR3aa: CASSLSTTAKNIQYF
d_gene: TRBD2; j_gene: TRBJ2-5; len: 16; v_gene: TRBV9; CDR3aa: CASSVTSGGTQETQYF
d_gene: TRBD1; j_gene: TRBJ1-2; len: 14; v_gene: TRBV6-1; CDR3aa: CASSAGTGDYGYTF
d_gene: TRBD1; j_gene: TRBJ2-1; len: 15; v_gene: TRBV4-2; CDR3aa: CASSLPGTGVAEQFF
d_gene: TRBD2; j_gene: TRBJ2-5; len: 18; v_gene: TRBV7-6; CDR3aa: CASSQRMVAGNFQETQYF
d_gene: TRBD1; j_gene: TRBJ2-1; len: 14; v_gene: TRBV29-1; CDR3aa: CSVRDRGFYNEQFF
d_gene: TRBD1; j_gene: TRBJ1-1; len: 15; v_gene: TRBV6-5; CDR3aa: CASLTQGVLVTEAFF
d_gene: .; j_gene: TRBJ1-1; len: 13; v_gene: TRBV7-3; CDR3aa: CASSLATGSEAFF
d_gene: .; j_gene: TRBJ2-7; len: 14; v_gene: TRBV6-6; CDR3aa: CASTVLRLDGEQYF
d_gene: TRBD2; j_gene: TRBJ2-3; len: 13; v_gene: TRBV6-1; CDR3aa: CASNRGGRNTQYF
d_gene: .; j_gene: TRBJ1-1; len: 15; v_gene: TRBV5-1; CDR3aa: CASSPSGSTGTEAFF
d_gene: TRBD1; j_gene: TRBJ1-5; len: 15; v_gene: TRBV2; CDR3aa: CASRKDRGDNQPQHF
d_gene: .; j_gene: TRBJ1-4; len: 13; v_gene: TRBV18; CDR3aa: CASSPQSDEKLFF
d_gene: .; j_gene: TRBJ1-1; len: 11; v_gene: TRBV6-1; CDR3aa: CASSEQGRAFF
d_gene: .; j_gene: TRBJ2-3; len: 14; v_gene: TRBV7-2; CDR3aa: CASSLAPGTDTQYF
d_gene: TRBD1; j_gene: TRBJ2-5; len: 15; v_gene: TRBV7-2; CDR3aa: CASRHDQGVVETQYF
d_gene: .; j_gene: TRBJ1-5; len: 16; v_gene: TRBV21-1; CDR3aa: CASSKALAGPRQPQHF
d_gene: .; j_gene: TRBJ1-1; len: 13; v_gene: TRBV14; CDR3aa: CASSLQLNTEAFF
d_gene: TRBD2; j_gene: TRBJ2-1; len: 15; v_gene: TRBV6-4; CDR3aa: CASSETSGSWSEQFF
d_gene: .; j_gene: TRBJ1-1; len: 15; v_gene: TRBV4-2; CDR3aa: CASSHAGRVGPEAFF
d_gene: TRBD1; j_gene: TRBJ2-4; len: 13; v_gene: TRBV2; CDR3aa: CASKGTGIYIQYF
d_gene: TRBD1; j_gene: TRBJ1-4; len: 13; v_gene: TRBV9; CDR3aa: CASSMDREGKLFF
d_gene: TRBD1; j_gene: TRBJ2-3; len: 16; v_gene: TRBV11-3; CDR3aa: CASSPTPGGRGDTQYF
d_gene: TRBD2; j_gene: TRBJ2-5; len: 15; v_gene: TRBV5-1; CDR3aa: CASSRVSGRGETQYF
d_gene: TRBD2; j_gene: TRBJ2-1; len: 16; v_gene: TRBV5-6; CDR3aa: CASSVGETSFYNEQFF